Presented here are 27 T cell receptor beta chains from one specimen sequenced in a study of cytomegalovirus exposure and HLA in healthy donors. PCR used 60 Vbeta primers and 13 Jbeta primers. Assay: immunoSEQ multiplex PCR; the TCRdb copy retains only in-frame clones and omits some. The data hold some 150,000 clones, with more than 70% observed a single time. Sequenced: PBMCs. These TCRs come from a man between 60 and 75 years old in good health and CMV-seronegative.

The J gene is TRBJ1-2, the V gene TRBV19, with D possibly being TRBD1 (5 bases). Germline CDR1 reads LNHDA; CDR2 reads SQIVND (reference sequence). With 7 bases removed from V and 4 bases from J, the gap between germline ends came to 13 bases. The CDR3 contains 13 residues. The CDR3: CASTPLQAYGYTF. The CDR3 DNA reads as TGTGCCAGTACCCCGTTACAGGCCTATGGCTACACCTTC.

V usage is TRBV7-2 and J usage is TRBJ1-3; D is uncertain. Germline CDR1 reads SGHTA; CDR2 reads FQGNSA. This CDR3 comprises 17 residues. The V end was cut by 1 base, the J end by 0 bases, with 13 bases between. CDR3 amino acids: CASSLVGRPISGNTIYF. CDR3 in DNA: TGTGCCAGCAGCTTAGTAGGCAGGCCCATCTCTGGAAACACCATATATTTT.

This clone was seen only a few times. J is TRBJ1-2 and V is TRBV4-3; 7 nucleotides match TRBD1. The CDR3 runs 16 residues. Germline-derived CDR1 and CDR2 are LGHNA and YSLEER. V shed 0 bases, J shed 4 bases, and the junction held 8 bases outside the gene matches. The CDR3 reads CASSQELGRGLYGYTF. The CDR3 nucleotides are TGCGCCAGCAGCCAAGAGTTGGGAAGGGGGCTCTATGGCTACACCTTC.

This chain connects TRBV11-3 to TRBJ2-1, with TRBD2 identical over 14 bases. Germline V gives CDR1 SGHNT, CDR2 YENEEA. With 5 bases clipped from V and 4 bases from J, the junction kept 4 bases outside the gene matches. The CDR3 is made up of 16 amino acids. The CDR3 here is CASSLGTSGGYNEQFF. The CDR3 nucleotides read TGTGCCAGCAGCCTAGGGACTAGCGGGGGATACAATGAGCAGTTCTTC.

The J gene is TRBJ2-5, the V gene TRBV5-1; D perhaps matches TRBD1 (6 bases). Trimming took off 4 bases at V and 1 base at J, with 8 bases between the two ends. The CDR3 spans 13 residues. Germline CDR1 reads SGHRS; CDR2 reads YFSETQ. CDR3 sequence: CASSPGVQETQYF. The CDR3 region has the DNA TGCGCCAGCAGCCCAGGGGTCCAAGAGACCCAGTACTTC. The whole variable domain, remainder taken from reference TRBV5-1 and TRBJ2-5, is KAGVTQTPRYLIKTRGQQVTLSCSPISGHRSVSWYQQTPGQGLQFLFEYFSETQRNKGNFPGRFSGRQFSNSRSEMNVSTLELGDSALYLCASSPGVQETQYFGPGTRLLVL.

This chain links TRBV9 with TRBJ1-2; TRBD1 matches 9 bases. The junction had 6 bases not matched to a gene; V was cut back by 4 bases and J by 2 bases. Germline lookup yields CDR1 SGDLS and CDR2 YYNGEE. This CDR3 has 15 residues. The DNA for the CDR3 is TGTGCCAGCAGCCTCGACGGGACAGGGAACTATGGCTACACCTTC. This codes for CASSLDGTGNYGYTF.

This clone was picked up one time. The V call is TRBV28, the J call TRBJ1-3, with D unclear. Trimming took off 6 bases at V and 0 bases at J, with 9 bases between the two ends. CDR3 length: 14 residues. Germline lookup yields CDR1 MDHEN and CDR2 SYDVKM. CDR3 protein: CASRLGSSGNTIYF. DNA of the CDR3: TGTGCCAGCAGGCTAGGTAGCTCTGGAAACACCATATATTTT.

This chain links TRBV4-1 with TRBJ1-2, with 9 bases lining up with TRBD1. CDR1 MGHRA and CDR2 YSYEKL come from the germline V gene. V lost 3 bases, J lost 6 bases, and 17 bases stayed unmatched. The CDR3 covers 18 residues. The CDR3 here is CASSHYGTGTVIGNGYTF. CDR3 in DNA: TGCGCCAGCAGCCACTACGGGACAGGGACAGTCATCGGGAATGGCTACACCTTC.

V is TRBV9 and J is TRBJ2-5; 9 bases map to TRBD2. The CDR3 length is 17 residues. The germline gives CDR1 SGDLS, CDR2 YYNGEE. V lost 0 bases, J lost 4 bases, and 10 bases stayed unmatched. The CDR3, as DNA: TGTGCCAGCAGCGTAGGTCTTAGCGGGGGTGCTCCAGAGACCCAGTACTTC. Encoded protein: CASSVGLSGGAPETQYF. Looking up the rest from reference TRBV9 and TRBJ2-5 gives the full variable domain: DSGVTQTPKHLITATGQRVTLRCSPRSGDLSVYWYQQSLDQGLQFLIQYYNGEERAKGNILERFSAQQFPDLHSELNLSSLELGDSALYFCASSVGLSGGAPETQYFGPGTRLLVL.

This chain connects TRBV5-4 to TRBJ2-1; the D gene is possibly TRBD2 (7 bases). Deletions cut 1 base from V and 6 bases from J, with 17 bases between. This CDR3 spans 16 amino acids. The germline CDR1 and CDR2 sequences are SGHNT and YYREEE (reference sequence). The CDR3 region has the DNA TGTGCCAGCAGCTTGAGGGGGGGACTATTGGGCAATGAGCAGTTCTTC. It specifies CASSLRGGLLGNEQFF.

This clone was found a few times. This sequence joins TRBV6-1 and TRBJ2-5; D gene unclear. Germline lookup yields CDR1 MNHNS and CDR2 SASEGT. The CDR3 loop spans 13 amino acids. Trimming shortened V by 4 bases and J by 4 bases, and 10 bases separated the two germline ends. Here the CDR3 DNA reads TGTGCCAGCAGTGCCATTGGCCGAGAGACCCAGTACTTC. Protein: CASSAIGRETQYF.

This clone appeared a few times. J is TRBJ1-5 and V is TRBV10-2; possibly TRBD1 for D (6 bases). This CDR3 has 15 amino acids. V was clipped by 2 bases and J by 0 bases, with 8 bases between them. Germline-derived CDR1 and CDR2 are WSHSY and SAAADI. The CDR3 region is CASSEEGVSNQPQHF. The CDR3 nucleotides read TGCGCCAGCAGTGAGGAGGGGGTTAGCAATCAGCCCCAGCATTTT.

In regard to this clone: This sample includes further DNA sequences coding for the same CDR3. CDR3 coding DNA: TGTGCCAGCTCGAGGACTAGCGGGAACTACGAGCAGTACTTC. Translating it yields CASSRTSGNYEQYF. V gene TRBV18 combines with J gene TRBJ2-7; 12 bases map to TRBD2. Germline loops: CDR1 KGHSH, CDR2 LQKENI. The CDR3 has 14 residues. V lost 6 bases to trimming and J lost 3 bases; unmatched junction nucleotides: 3.

This clone appeared a single time. The J gene is TRBJ1-6, the V gene TRBV5-4; TRBD1 agrees at 7 bases. V shed 7 bases, J shed 2 bases, and the junction held 9 bases outside the gene matches. Per the germline V gene, CDR1 is SGHNT and CDR2 is YYREEE (reference sequence). CDR3 length: 16 residues. CDR3 DNA sequence: TGTGCCAGCGGAACACAGGGGATCCCCTATAATTCACCCCTCCACTTT. The encoded protein is CASGTQGIPYNSPLHF.

This clone was recorded only once. The J gene is TRBJ2-1, the V gene TRBV15; TRBD1 or TRBD2 may be the D gene (10 bases each). V gave up 8 bases and J gave up 11 bases, with 37 bases separating them. Germline CDR1 LNHNV, CDR2 YYDKDF (reference sequence). The CDR3 is made up of 19 amino acids. The CDR3 bases are TGTGCCACCCTTCCAAGGGACAGGGGTAAGCGAGCGGGAGGGGGTCAGCAGTTCTTC. This sequence encodes CATLPRDRGKRAGGGQQFF.

In DNA form, the CDR3 reads TGCGCCAGCAGTGAAGGGGGCTTATATAATTCACCCCTCCACTTT. Translating it yields CASSEGGLYNSPLHF. This sequence joins TRBV5-1 and TRBJ1-6; 7 positions match TRBD1. V gave up 5 bases and J gave up 4 bases; unmatched junction bases: 6. CDR3 size: 15 residues. Per the germline V gene, CDR1 is SGHRS and CDR2 is YFSETQ.

The genes are TRBV7-9 and TRBJ1-2; 8 bases fit TRBD1. V was pared by 6 bases and J by 4 bases, with 10 bases of the junction left unmatched. The germline gives CDR1 SEHNR, CDR2 FQNEAQ (reference sequence). The CDR3 is 15 amino acids. The CDR3: CASSYTGTGIYGYTF. The DNA of the CDR3 is TGTGCCAGCAGTTATACCGGGACAGGCATCTATGGCTACACCTTC.

The CDR3 here is CASSFGQGGYEQYF. The CDR3, as DNA: TGCGCCAGCAGCTTTGGACAGGGCGGCTACGAGCAGTACTTC. The genes are TRBV5-1 and TRBJ2-7; TRBD1 matches 8 bases. The CDR3 covers 14 residues. In germline, CDR1 is SGHRS, CDR2 YFSETQ. The ends lost 2 bases at V and 3 bases at J; junction bases unmatched: 4.

The rearrangement uses TRBV27 and TRBJ1-5; D is perhaps TRBD1 (6 bases). Trimming pared 4 bases from V and 5 bases from J, leaving 9 bases between. The CDR3 totals 13 residues. Germline-derived CDR1 and CDR2 are MNHEY and SMNVEV (reference sequence). The CDR3 sequence: CASSWDTYQPQHF. The CDR3 DNA is TGTGCCAGCAGTTGGGACACCTATCAGCCCCAGCATTTT.

The gene calls are TRBV9 and TRBJ1-4; 11 nucleotides align to TRBD1. The CDR3 extends over 16 amino acids. V was pared by 0 bases and J by 8 bases, with 6 bases of the junction left unmatched. Germline CDR1 is SGDLS and CDR2 is YYNGEE. This CDR3 reads CASSVGTGGNEEKLFF. The CDR3 DNA follows: TGTGCCAGCAGCGTAGGGACAGGGGGCAATGAAGAAAAACTGTTTTTT.

The chain links TRBV10-2 to TRBJ2-7; 9 bases fit TRBD1. CDR1 is WSHSY, CDR2 SAAADI, per germline. The V gene end was trimmed by 6 bases and the J gene end by 2 bases; junction bases not matched to a gene: 8. This CDR3 contains 15 residues. CDR3 nucleotides: TGCGCCAGCAGCGGACAGGGGACGGGAGCCTACGAGCAGTACTTC. It specifies CASSGQGTGAYEQYF.

In DNA form, the CDR3 reads TGTGCCAGTCTAGAGACGGAGAGCTACGAGCAGTACTTC. This encodes CASLETESYEQYF. V and J are TRBV28 and TRBJ2-7; D is uncertain. Germline lookup yields CDR1 MDHEN and CDR2 SYDVKM. Trimming removed 9 bases at V and 3 bases at J, with 15 bases between. This CDR3 contains 13 residues. The full variable domain, in which reference TRBV28 and TRBJ2-7 provide the parts outside the CDR3, is DVKVTQSSRYLVKRTGEKVFLECVQDMDHENMFWYRQDPGLGLRLIYFSYDVKMKEKGDIPEGYSVSREKKERFSLILESASTNQTSMYLCASLETESYEQYFGPGTRLTVT.

The CDR3 sequence is CSVAGGTKTNTQYF. The CDR3 DNA reads as TGCAGCGTAGCAGGGGGAACCAAGACAAATACGCAGTATTTT. The chain couples TRBV29-1 to TRBJ2-3; TRBD1 matches at 7 bases. The CDR3 length is 14 residues. The trim removed 6 bases at V and 7 bases at J, leaving 13 bases unmatched. CDR1 and CDR2 (germline): SQVTM, ANQGSEA.

The chain is built from TRBV6-1 and TRBJ2-5; perhaps TRBD1 as D (6 bases). The DNA end is a closer match to TRBJ2-7, so the J assignment may be wrong. This CDR3 has 13 amino acids. The V gene's germline CDR1 is MNHNS and CDR2 SASEGT. In nucleotides, the CDR3 is TGTGCCAGCAGTTGGGACACGGCCTACGAGCAGTACTTC. Translated, it gives CASSWDTAYEQYF.

The chain joins TRBV7-2 to TRBJ2-7, with a tentative D call TRBD1 (6 bases). The germline CDR1 and CDR2 sequences are SGHTA and FQGNSA. Between the trimmed V and J ends, which lost 5 bases and 4 bases, there was a span of 15 bases. The CDR3 contains 14 residues. DNA of the CDR3: TGTGCCAGCAGCCGGTGGACAGAGAATTACGAGCAGTACTTC. It encodes CASSRWTENYEQYF.

This clone appeared once. The V call is TRBV9, the J call TRBJ2-1; D may be TRBD1 (6 bases). The CDR3 totals 14 residues. Germline assignment: CDR1 SGDLS and CDR2 YYNGEE. V lost 4 bases and J 5 bases, leaving 13 bases between the germline ends. DNA for the CDR3: TGTGCCAGCAGCTTATGGACAGAAGACAATGAGCAGTTCTTC. Residues: CASSLWTEDNEQFF.

This chain joins TRBV6-6 and TRBJ2-7; 7 bases agree with TRBD1. Trimming removed 2 bases from V and 5 bases from J; junction bases left unmatched: 0. CDR1 and CDR2 from the germline V gene are MNHNY and SVGAGI (reference sequence). This CDR3 spans 12 amino acids. CDR3 coding DNA: TGTGCCAGCAGTTACACAGGGGACGAGCAGTACTTC. Protein product: CASSYTGDEQYF.